These 5 T cell receptor beta chains share one sample of origin, sequenced in a study of cytomegalovirus exposure and HLA in healthy donors. 60 Vbeta and 13 Jbeta primers were used in PCR. Repertoires were generated with immunoSEQ multiplex PCR, while TCRdb's copy carries only in-frame clones and drops some. The table includes around 89,000 clones, over 70% detected once. Material: PBMCs. The receptors were sampled from a girl aged 2 to 9 in good health and CMV-seropositive.

A few counts support this clone. The J gene is TRBJ1-2, the V gene TRBV6-6; the match to TRBD1 covers 10 bases. V lost 4 bases and J lost 6; bases outside the gene matches: 5. The CDR3 length is 14 residues. The germline V gene encodes CDR1 MNHNY and CDR2 SVGAGI (reference sequence). DNA of the CDR3: TGTGCCAGCAGTTCCCCCGGGACAGGGGATGGCTACACCTTC. Its protein product is CASSSPGTGDGYTF.

CDR3 sequence (DNA): TGTGCCAGCAGCATTGACAGGGGCCGCGAGCAGTACTTC. Translating gives CASSIDRGREQYF. This chain connects TRBV6-5 to TRBJ2-7, with 8 bases lining up with TRBD1. The J segment lost 6 bases and the V segment lost 6 bases, leaving 7 bases of the junction unmatched. Germline V gives CDR1 MNHEY, CDR2 SVGAGI. CDR3 size: 13 residues.

The CDR3 spells CASREPAGGNTEAFF. CDR3 sequence (DNA): TGTGCCAGCAGGGAACCTGCAGGGGGGAACACTGAAGCTTTCTTT. The J gene is TRBJ1-1, the V gene TRBV25-1, with 7 bases lining up with TRBD1. The V segment lost 6 bases and the J segment 1 base; nucleotides outside the gene matches: 8. Per germline, CDR1 MGHDK and CDR2 SYGVNS. CDR3 length: 15 amino acids.

This chain connects TRBV28 to TRBJ1-5; a possible D gene is TRBD1 (5 bases). The length of the CDR3 is 13 residues. Trimming took off 5 bases at V and 3 bases at J, with 8 bases between the two ends. Germline V gives CDR1 MDHEN, CDR2 SYDVKM. CDR3 residues: CASSPGNNQPQHF. In DNA form, the CDR3 reads TGTGCCAGCAGTCCAGGGAACAATCAGCCCCAGCATTTT. Combining the CDR3 with reference TRBV28 and TRBJ1-5 gives the whole variable domain DVKVTQSSRYLVKRTGEKVFLECVQDMDHENMFWYRQDPGLGLRLIYFSYDVKMKEKGDIPEGYSVSREKKERFSLILESASTNQTSMYLCASSPGNNQPQHFGDGTRLSIL.

This chain uses TRBV28 with TRBJ2-2; D is unclear. Germline V gene data show CDR1 as MDHEN and CDR2 as SYDVKM. V gave up 3 bases and J gave up 1 base, with 6 bases separating them. CDR3 length: 14 amino acids. The chain's CDR3 is CASSFTKNTGELFF. CDR3 nucleotide sequence: TGTGCCAGCAGTTTTACTAAGAACACCGGGGAGCTGTTTTTT.